The 7 T cell receptor beta chains below come from one sample, sequenced in a study of T-cell memory formation after mild COVID-19. Each CDR3 protein is one row after TCRdb ran MiXCR on the 5' RACE reads. Of some 180,000 distinct CDR3 sequences listed, 15% to 20% are singletons. Sequencing was carried out using PBMCs or a T cell subset sorted from them (not recorded which). The origin of the receptors is a man between 18 and 29 years old who had mild COVID-19 (a few samples of this study predate the infection). Cell type and time point are not known.

This clonotype was found a few times. V is TRBV7-2 and J is TRBJ2-2; possibly TRBD1 or TRBD2 for D (5 bases each). Germline V gene data show CDR1 as SGHTA and CDR2 as FQGNSA. CDR3 size: 15 residues. Trimming stripped 10 bases from V and 0 bases from J, with 15 bases between. The CDR3 DNA is TGTGCCATCACCGGGACCGTAGCGAACACCGGGGAGCTGTTTTTT. The encoded protein is CAITGTVANTGELFF.

This clonotype was observed at least ten times. The chain couples TRBV2 to TRBJ2-3; the D call may be TRBD1 or TRBD2 (5 bases each). V was shortened by 8 bases and J by 4 bases, with 16 bases between the two germline ends. Germline-derived CDR1 and CDR2 are SNHLY and FYNNEI. CDR3 length equals 14 residues. This CDR3 reads CASQWDPISDTQYF. In DNA form, the CDR3 reads TGTGCCAGCCAGTGGGACCCTATTTCAGATACGCAGTATTTT.

The rearrangement joins TRBV3-1 to TRBJ2-1; TRBD2 aligns across 11 bases. Germline V gives CDR1 LGHDT, CDR2 YNNKEL (reference sequence). Trimming cost V 4 bases and J 7 bases; bases outside gene matches: 9. CDR3 length: 16 amino acids. The CDR3 DNA reads as TGTGCCAGCAGCCCCACCGGGACTAGCGGAAAAAATGAGCAGTTCTTC. Protein: CASSPTGTSGKNEQFF.

The V gene is TRBV3-1, the J gene TRBJ2-5, with D tentatively TRBD2 (5 bases). The CDR3 covers 14 residues. Trimming removed 2 bases at V and 3 bases at J, with 10 bases between. CDR1 is LGHDT, CDR2 YNNKEL, per germline (reference sequence). DNA for the CDR3: TGTGCCAGCAGCCAACAGCGGTTAAAAGAGACCCAGTACTTC. Translating gives CASSQQRLKETQYF.

This clonotype was detected a few times. The chain carries TRBV12-3 or TRBV12-4 and TRBJ2-7; D uncertain. CDR3 length: 14 amino acids. Trimming pared 7 bases from V and 5 bases from J, leaving 18 bases between. Here the CDR3 DNA reads TGTGCCAGCACCAGAATTTCGGCGGCCCACGAGCAGTACTTC. Its translation is CASTRISAAHEQYF.

The CDR3 is CASSQGGQNYGYTF. Written as DNA, the CDR3 is TGTGCCAGCAGCCAAGGAGGACAGAACTATGGCTACACCTTC. The chain combines TRBV4-2 with TRBJ1-2; perhaps TRBD1 as D (6 bases). This CDR3 contains 14 residues. The germline V and J ends were trimmed by 1 base and 2 bases, with 8 bases remaining between them. The germline gives CDR1 LGHNA, CDR2 YNFKEQ.

This rearrangement joins TRBV7-2 to TRBJ2-3, with D hard to call. Trimming took off 5 bases at V and 0 bases at J, with 12 bases between the two ends. Germline loops: CDR1 SGHTA, CDR2 FQGNSA. This CDR3 is 15 amino acids long. The CDR3 protein is CASSAPRSSTDTQYF. As DNA, the CDR3 is TGTGCCAGCAGCGCGCCTAGGAGTAGCACAGATACGCAGTATTTT.